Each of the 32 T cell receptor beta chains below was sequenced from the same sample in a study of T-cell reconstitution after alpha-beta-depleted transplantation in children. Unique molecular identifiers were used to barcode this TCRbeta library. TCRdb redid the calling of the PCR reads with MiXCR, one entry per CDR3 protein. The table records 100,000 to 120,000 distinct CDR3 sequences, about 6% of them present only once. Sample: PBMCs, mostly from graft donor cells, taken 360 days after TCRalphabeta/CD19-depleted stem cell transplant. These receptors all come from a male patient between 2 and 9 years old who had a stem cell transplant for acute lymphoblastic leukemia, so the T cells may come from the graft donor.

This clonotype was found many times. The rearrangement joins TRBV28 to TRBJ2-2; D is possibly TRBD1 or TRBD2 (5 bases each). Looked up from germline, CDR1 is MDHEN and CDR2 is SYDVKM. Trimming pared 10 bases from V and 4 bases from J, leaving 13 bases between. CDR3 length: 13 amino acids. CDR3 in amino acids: CATRLGGTGELFF. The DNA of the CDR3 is TGTGCCACGAGGCTTGGGGGCACCGGGGAGCTGTTTTTT.

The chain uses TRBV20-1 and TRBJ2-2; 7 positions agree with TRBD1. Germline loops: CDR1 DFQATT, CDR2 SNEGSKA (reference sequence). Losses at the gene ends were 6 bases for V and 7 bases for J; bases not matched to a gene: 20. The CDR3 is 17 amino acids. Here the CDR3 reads CSAGFRDSRPQVGELFF. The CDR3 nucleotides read TGCAGTGCAGGCTTCCGGGACAGCCGACCTCAAGTCGGGGAGCTGTTTTTT.

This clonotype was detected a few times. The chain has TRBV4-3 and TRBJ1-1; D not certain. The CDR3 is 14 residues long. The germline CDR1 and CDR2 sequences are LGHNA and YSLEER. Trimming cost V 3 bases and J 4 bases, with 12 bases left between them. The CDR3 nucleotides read TGCGCCAGCAGCCAGCGTAGGGTGAGCACTGAAGCTTTCTTT. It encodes CASSQRRVSTEAFF.

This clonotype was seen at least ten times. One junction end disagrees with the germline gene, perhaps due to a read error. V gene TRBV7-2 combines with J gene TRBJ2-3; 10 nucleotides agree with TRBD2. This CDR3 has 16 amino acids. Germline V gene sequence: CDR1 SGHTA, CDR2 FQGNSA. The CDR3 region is CASSLGLAGGTDTQYF. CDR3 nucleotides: TGTGCCAGCAGTTTAGGTCTAGCGGGAGGCACAGATACGCAGTATTTT.

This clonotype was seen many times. The CDR3 DNA reads TGTGCCAGCAGCTTGACAGGGAAGGGAAACACCATATATTTT. Protein product: CASSLTGKGNTIYF. This rearrangement joins TRBV7-2 to TRBJ1-3; TRBD1 matches at 7 bases. Trimming at V came to 3 bases and at J to 4 bases, leaving 3 bases not matched to a gene. Per the germline V gene, CDR1 is SGHTA and CDR2 is FQGNSA. The CDR3 is 14 residues long.

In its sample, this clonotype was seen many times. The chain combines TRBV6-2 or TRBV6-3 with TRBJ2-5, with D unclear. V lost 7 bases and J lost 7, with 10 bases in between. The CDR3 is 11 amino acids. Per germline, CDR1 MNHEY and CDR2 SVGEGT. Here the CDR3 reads CASTEKRTQYF. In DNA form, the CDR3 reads TGTGCCAGCACCGAGAAGAGGACCCAGTACTTC.

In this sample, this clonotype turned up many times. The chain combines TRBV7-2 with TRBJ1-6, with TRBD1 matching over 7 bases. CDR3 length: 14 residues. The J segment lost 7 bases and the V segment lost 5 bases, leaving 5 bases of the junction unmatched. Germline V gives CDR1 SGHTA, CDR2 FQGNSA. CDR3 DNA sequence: TGTGCCAGCAGCGTGGACAGGCGGAATTCACCCCTCCACTTT. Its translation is CASSVDRRNSPLHF.

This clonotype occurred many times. The DNA for the CDR3 is TGTGCCAGCAGTTTAGGGGACAGCGGCACAGATACGCAGTATTTT. Translation: CASSLGDSGTDTQYF. The rearrangement joins TRBV12-3 or TRBV12-4 to TRBJ2-3; 7 nucleotides agree with TRBD1. Germline trimming cut 1 base from V and 1 base from J; bases unmatched to any gene: 2. The CDR3 extends over 15 amino acids.

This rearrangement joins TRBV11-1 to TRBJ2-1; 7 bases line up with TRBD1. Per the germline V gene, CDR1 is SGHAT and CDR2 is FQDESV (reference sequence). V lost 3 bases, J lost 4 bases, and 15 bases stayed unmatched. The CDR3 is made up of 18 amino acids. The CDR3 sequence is CASSFLATGPRRYNEQFF. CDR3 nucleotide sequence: TGTGCCAGCAGCTTTCTCGCGACAGGGCCCCGTCGATACAATGAGCAGTTCTTC.

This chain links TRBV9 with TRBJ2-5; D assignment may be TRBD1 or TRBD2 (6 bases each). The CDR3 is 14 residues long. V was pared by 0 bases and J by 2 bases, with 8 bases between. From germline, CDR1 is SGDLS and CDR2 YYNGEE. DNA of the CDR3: TGTGCCAGCAGCGTAGAAGGGGGGCAAGAGACCCAGTACTTC. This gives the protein CASSVEGGQETQYF.

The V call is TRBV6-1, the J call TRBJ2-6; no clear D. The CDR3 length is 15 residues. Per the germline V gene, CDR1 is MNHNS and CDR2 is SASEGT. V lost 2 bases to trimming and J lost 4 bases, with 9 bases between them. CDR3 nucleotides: TGTGCCAGCAGTGAAAGGTGGCTCGGGGCCAACGTCCTGACTTTC. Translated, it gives CASSERWLGANVLTF.

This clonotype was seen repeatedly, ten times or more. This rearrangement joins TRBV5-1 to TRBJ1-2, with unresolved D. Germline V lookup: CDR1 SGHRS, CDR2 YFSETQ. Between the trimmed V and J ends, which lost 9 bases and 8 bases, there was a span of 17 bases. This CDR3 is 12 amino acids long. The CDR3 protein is CATWTGKEGYTF. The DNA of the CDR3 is TGCGCCACCTGGACGGGGAAGGAAGGCTACACCTTC.

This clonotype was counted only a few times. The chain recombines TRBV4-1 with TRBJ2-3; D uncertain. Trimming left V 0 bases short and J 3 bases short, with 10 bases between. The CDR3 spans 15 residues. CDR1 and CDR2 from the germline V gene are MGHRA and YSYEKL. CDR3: CASSQEGRVTDTQYF. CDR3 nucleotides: TGCGCCAGCAGCCAAGAGGGAAGGGTTACAGATACGCAGTATTTT.

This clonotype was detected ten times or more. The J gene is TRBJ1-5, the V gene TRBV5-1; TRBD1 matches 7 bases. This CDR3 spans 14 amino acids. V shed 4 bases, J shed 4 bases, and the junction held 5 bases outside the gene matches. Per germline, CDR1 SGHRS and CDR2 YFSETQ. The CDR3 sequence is CASSETGPNQPQHF. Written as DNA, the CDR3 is TGCGCCAGCAGCGAGACAGGGCCTAATCAGCCCCAGCATTTT.

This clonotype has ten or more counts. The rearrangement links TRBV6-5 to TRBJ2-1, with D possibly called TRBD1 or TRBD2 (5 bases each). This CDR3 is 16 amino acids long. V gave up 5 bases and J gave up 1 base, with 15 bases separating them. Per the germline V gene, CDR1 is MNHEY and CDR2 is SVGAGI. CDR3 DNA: TGTGCCAGCAGTCCGGCCCGGGGCGAATCCTACAATGAGCAGTTCTTC. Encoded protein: CASSPARGESYNEQFF.

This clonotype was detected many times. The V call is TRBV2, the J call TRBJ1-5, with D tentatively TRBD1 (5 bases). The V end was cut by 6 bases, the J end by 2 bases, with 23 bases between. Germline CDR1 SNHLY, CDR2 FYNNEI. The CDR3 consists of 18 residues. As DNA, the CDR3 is TGTGCCAGCAGGGGGGACCGCCTGGTCTTCCTAGGCAATCAGCCCCAGCATTTT. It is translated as CASRGDRLVFLGNQPQHF.

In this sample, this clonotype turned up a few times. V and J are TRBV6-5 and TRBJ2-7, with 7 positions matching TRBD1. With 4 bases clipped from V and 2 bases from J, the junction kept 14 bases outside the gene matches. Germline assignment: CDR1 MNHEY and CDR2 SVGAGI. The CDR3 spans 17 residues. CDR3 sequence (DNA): TGTGCCAGCAGTTCGTTAATTAGACAGGGCAAGGCCTACGAGCAGTACTTC. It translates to CASSSLIRQGKAYEQYF.

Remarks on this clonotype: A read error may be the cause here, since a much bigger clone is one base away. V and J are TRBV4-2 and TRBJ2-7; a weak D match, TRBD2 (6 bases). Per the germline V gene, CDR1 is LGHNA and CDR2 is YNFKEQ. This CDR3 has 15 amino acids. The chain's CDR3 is CASSQGAAGSYDQYF. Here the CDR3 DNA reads TGTGCCAGCAGCCAAGGCGCAGCGGGTAGCTACGATCAGTACTTC.

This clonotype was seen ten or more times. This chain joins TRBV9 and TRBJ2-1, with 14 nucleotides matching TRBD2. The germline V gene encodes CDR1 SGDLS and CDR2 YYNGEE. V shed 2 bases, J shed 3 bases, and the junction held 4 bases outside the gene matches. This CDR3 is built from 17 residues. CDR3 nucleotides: TGTGCCAGCAGCGTTGGACTAGCGGGGGGACTCTACAATGAGCAGTTCTTC. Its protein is CASSVGLAGGLYNEQFF. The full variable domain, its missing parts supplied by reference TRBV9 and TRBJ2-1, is DSGVTQTPKHLITATGQRVTLRCSPRSGDLSVYWYQQSLDQGLQFLIQYYNGEERAKGNILERFSAQQFPDLHSELNLSSLELGDSALYFCASSVGLAGGLYNEQFFGPGTRLTVL.

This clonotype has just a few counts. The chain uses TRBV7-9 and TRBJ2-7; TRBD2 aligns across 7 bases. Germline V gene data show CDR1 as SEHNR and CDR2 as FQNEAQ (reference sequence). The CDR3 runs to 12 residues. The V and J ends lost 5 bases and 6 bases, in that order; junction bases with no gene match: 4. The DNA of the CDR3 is TGTGCCAGCAGCCGGGGGGTACGCGAGCAGTACTTC. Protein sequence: CASSRGVREQYF. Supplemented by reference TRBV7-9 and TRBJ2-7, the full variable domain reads DTGVSQNPRHKITKRGQNVTFRCDPISEHNRLYWYRQTLGQGPEFLTYFQNEAQLEKSRLLSDRFSAERPKGSFSTLEIQRTEQGDSAMYLCASSRGVREQYFGPGTRLTVT.

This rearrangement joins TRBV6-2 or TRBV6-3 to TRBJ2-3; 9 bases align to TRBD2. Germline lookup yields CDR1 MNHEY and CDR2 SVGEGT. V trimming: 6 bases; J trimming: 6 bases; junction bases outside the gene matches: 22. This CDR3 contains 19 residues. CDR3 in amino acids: CASSPRPTLTSGPNDTQYF. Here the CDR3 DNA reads TGTGCCAGCAGCCCCCGCCCTACCCTGACTAGCGGTCCCAACGATACGCAGTATTTT.

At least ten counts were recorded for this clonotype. This CDR3 reads CASSLLVQETQYF. The CDR3 coding sequence is TGTGCCAGCAGCTTACTGGTTCAAGAGACCCAGTACTTC. V gene TRBV7-9 combines with J gene TRBJ2-5; D is undetermined. Trimming removed 2 bases from V and 2 bases from J, with 6 bases in between. The CDR3 contains 13 residues. Germline assignment: CDR1 SEHNR and CDR2 FQNEAQ (reference sequence). The complete variable domain, with remaining parts taken from reference TRBV7-9 and TRBJ2-5, reads DTGVSQNPRHKITKRGQNVTFRCDPISEHNRLYWYRQTLGQGPEFLTYFQNEAQLEKSRLLSDRFSAERPKGSFSTLEIQRTEQGDSAMYLCASSLLVQETQYFGPGTRLLVL.

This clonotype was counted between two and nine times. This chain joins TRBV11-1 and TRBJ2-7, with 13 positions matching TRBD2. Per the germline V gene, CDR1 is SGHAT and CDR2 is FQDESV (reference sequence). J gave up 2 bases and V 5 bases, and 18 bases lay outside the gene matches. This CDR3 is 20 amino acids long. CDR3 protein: CASSPTPGTSGVPGAYEQYF. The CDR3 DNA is TGTGCCAGCAGCCCCACCCCCGGGACTAGCGGGGTCCCCGGGGCCTACGAGCAGTACTTC.

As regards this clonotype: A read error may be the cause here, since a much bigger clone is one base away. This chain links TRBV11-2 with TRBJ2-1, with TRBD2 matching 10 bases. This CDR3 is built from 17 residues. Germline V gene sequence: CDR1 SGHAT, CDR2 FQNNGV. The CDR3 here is CASILELSGGAGNEQFF. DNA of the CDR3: TGTGCCAGCATCTTAGAGTTGAGCGGGGGGGCGGGGAATGAGCAGTTCTTC.

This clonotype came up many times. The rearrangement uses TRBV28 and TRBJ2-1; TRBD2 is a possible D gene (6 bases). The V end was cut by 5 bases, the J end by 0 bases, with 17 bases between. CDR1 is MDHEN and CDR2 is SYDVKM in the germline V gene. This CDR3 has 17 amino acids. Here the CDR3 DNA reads TGTGCCAGCAGTCCCCCTTCGGCGGGGCTCTCCTACAATGAGCAGTTCTTC. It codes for CASSPPSAGLSYNEQFF.

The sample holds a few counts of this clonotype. CDR3 region: CASSLAHRAPGYGYTF. In nucleotides, the CDR3 is TGCGCCAGCAGCTTGGCTCACAGGGCTCCCGGGTATGGCTACACCTTC. The V and J genes are TRBV5-1 and TRBJ1-2; D might be TRBD1 (6 bases). The CDR3 is 16 residues long. Germline loops: CDR1 SGHRS, CDR2 YFSETQ. Trimming left V 0 bases short and J 5 bases short, with 17 bases between.

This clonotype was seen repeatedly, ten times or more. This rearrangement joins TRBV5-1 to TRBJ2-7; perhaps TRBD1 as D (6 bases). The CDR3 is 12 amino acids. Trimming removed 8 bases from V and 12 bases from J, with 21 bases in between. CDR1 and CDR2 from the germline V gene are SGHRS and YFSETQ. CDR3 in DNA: TGCGCCAGTTCTGCCCAGGGGAATTCACCGTACTTC. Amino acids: CASSAQGNSPYF.

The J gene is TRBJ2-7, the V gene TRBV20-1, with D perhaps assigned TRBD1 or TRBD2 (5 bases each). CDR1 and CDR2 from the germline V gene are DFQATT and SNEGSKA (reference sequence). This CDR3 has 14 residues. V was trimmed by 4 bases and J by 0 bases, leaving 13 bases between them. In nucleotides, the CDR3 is TGCAGTGCTATCCCCGGGGCTAGCTCCTACGAGCAGTACTTC. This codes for CSAIPGASSYEQYF.

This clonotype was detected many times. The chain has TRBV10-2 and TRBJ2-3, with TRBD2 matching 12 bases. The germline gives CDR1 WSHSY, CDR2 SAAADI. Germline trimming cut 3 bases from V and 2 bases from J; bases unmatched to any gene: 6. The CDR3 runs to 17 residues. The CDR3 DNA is TGCGCCAGCAGTGACCCCCTAGCGGGGGGGCTCACAGATACGCAGTATTTT. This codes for CASSDPLAGGLTDTQYF.

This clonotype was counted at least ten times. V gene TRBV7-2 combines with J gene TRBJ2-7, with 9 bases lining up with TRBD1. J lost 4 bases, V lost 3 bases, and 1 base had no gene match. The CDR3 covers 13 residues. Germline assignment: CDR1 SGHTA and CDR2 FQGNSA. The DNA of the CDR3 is TGTGCCAGCAGCTTGGGGACAGGGTACGAGCAGTACTTC. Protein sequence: CASSLGTGYEQYF. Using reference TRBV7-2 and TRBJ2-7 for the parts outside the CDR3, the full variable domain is GAGVSQSPSNKVTEKGKDVELRCDPISGHTALYWYRQSLGQGLEFLIYFQGNSAPDKSGLPSDRFSAERTGGSVSTLTIQRTQQEDSAVYLCASSLGTGYEQYFGPGTRLTVT.

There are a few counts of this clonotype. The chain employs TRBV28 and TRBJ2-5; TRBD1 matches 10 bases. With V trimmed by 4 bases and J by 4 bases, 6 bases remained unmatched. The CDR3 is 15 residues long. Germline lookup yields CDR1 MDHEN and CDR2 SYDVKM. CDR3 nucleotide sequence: TGTGCCAGCAGTTCCCGGGACAGGGGAGGAGAGACCCAGTACTTC. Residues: CASSSRDRGGETQYF.

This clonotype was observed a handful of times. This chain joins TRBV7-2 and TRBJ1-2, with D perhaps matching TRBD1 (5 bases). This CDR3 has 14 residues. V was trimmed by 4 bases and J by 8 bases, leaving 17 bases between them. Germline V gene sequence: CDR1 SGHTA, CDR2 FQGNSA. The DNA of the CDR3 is TGTGCCAGCAGCTCGATCGGGACGGCCGCGGGCTACACCTTC. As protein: CASSSIGTAAGYTF.